Below, 9 T cell receptor beta chains from the same sample are listed, as sequenced in a study of T cells in Graves' hyperthyroidism and ophthalmopathy. The investigators amplified TCR beta CDR3 regions from RNA transcripts. HTBI primers were employed in a first-round RT-PCR of the TCR CDR3. TCRdb redid the calling of the multiplex PCR reads with MiXCR, one entry per CDR3 protein. The sample lists around 180,000 distinct CDR3 sequences, about 18% occurring once. Sequenced sample: blood. These receptors all stem from a woman aged 45-59 years with Graves' hyperthyroidism.

The chain carries TRBV2 and TRBJ2-3; possibly TRBD2 for D (6 bases). CDR1 is SNHLY, CDR2 FYNNEI, per germline. V was trimmed by 7 bases and J by 3 bases, leaving 14 bases between them. CDR3 length: 14 amino acids. This CDR3 reads CASTVGGGTDTQYF. DNA for the CDR3: TGTGCCAGCACCGTGGGAGGTGGAACAGATACGCAGTATTTT.

The genes are TRBV19 and TRBJ1-2; tentatively, D is TRBD1 (5 bases). The CDR3 has 13 residues. Trimming stripped 3 bases from V and 2 bases from J, with 7 bases between. CDR1 and CDR2 from the germline V gene are LNHDA and SQIVND (reference sequence). The CDR3 here is CASSIGGNYGYTF. In DNA, the CDR3 is TGTGCCAGTAGTATCGGGGGGAACTATGGCTACACCTTC.

Many counts were recorded for this clonotype. The chain uses TRBV7-3 and TRBJ2-3, with 7 positions matching TRBD1. V lost 4 bases to trimming and J lost 0 bases; unmatched junction nucleotides: 4. This CDR3 spans 15 amino acids. From germline, CDR1 is SGHTA and CDR2 FQGTGA. CDR3 loop: CASSSGGVSTDTQYF. The CDR3 DNA is TGTGCCAGCAGCTCAGGGGGTGTTAGCACAGATACGCAGTATTTT.

This clonotype has just a few counts. V usage is TRBV15 and J usage is TRBJ2-2; D gene ambiguous. This CDR3 has 12 amino acids. CDR1 and CDR2 from the germline V gene are LNHNV and YYDKDF (reference sequence). V lost 4 bases and J lost 14, with 14 bases in between. In DNA form, the CDR3 reads TGTGCCACCAGCACTCGATCCGGGCCCCTGTTTTTT. This sequence encodes CATSTRSGPLFF.

The chain combines TRBV19 with TRBJ1-1; D not certain. This CDR3 region has 11 residues. CDR1 and CDR2 (germline): LNHDA, SQIVND (reference sequence). Trimming left V 3 bases short and J 8 bases short, with 7 bases between. CDR3 region: CASSMESEAFF. DNA of the CDR3: TGTGCCAGTAGTATGGAATCGGAAGCTTTCTTT.

Only a few counts were recorded for this clonotype. The chain joins TRBV12-3 or TRBV12-4 to TRBJ2-3; weak D call: TRBD1 (5 bases). Trimming took off 0 bases at V and 2 bases at J, with 9 bases between the two ends. The CDR3 has 15 amino acids. CDR3 sequence reads: CASSLAQGLTDTQYF. The CDR3 region has the DNA TGTGCCAGCAGTTTAGCCCAGGGCCTCACAGATACGCAGTATTTT.

This clonotype has at least ten counts. CDR3 in DNA: TGTGCCAGCAGTGATAGCCCCGACTCCTACAATGAGCAGTTCTTC. Protein sequence: CASSDSPDSYNEQFF. V gene TRBV6-1 combines with J gene TRBJ2-1; D not resolved. The V gene's germline CDR1 is MNHNS and CDR2 SASEGT. This CDR3 is built from 15 residues. The ends were cut back, 3 bases at V and 0 bases at J, with 9 bases in the middle.

This clonotype was picked up many times. DNA of the CDR3: TGTGCCAGCAGCCTACTGTTCTCTGGAAACACCATATATTTT. Its translation is CASSLLFSGNTIYF. The chain is built from TRBV7-9 and TRBJ1-3; no reliable D call. This CDR3 is built from 14 residues. Germline lookup yields CDR1 SEHNR and CDR2 FQNEAQ (reference sequence). The V end was cut by 5 bases, the J end by 0 bases, with 8 bases between.

This clonotype came up a few times. The chain links TRBV5-6 to TRBJ2-1, with 8 nucleotides matching TRBD2. This CDR3 has 17 amino acids. Germline CDR1 reads SGHDT; CDR2 reads YYEEEE. V lost 0 bases and J lost 4; bases outside the gene matches: 9. In nucleotides, the CDR3 is TGTGCCAGCAGCTTGGGACCAGCGGGGGATACGTACAATGAGCAGTTCTTC. As protein: CASSLGPAGDTYNEQFF.